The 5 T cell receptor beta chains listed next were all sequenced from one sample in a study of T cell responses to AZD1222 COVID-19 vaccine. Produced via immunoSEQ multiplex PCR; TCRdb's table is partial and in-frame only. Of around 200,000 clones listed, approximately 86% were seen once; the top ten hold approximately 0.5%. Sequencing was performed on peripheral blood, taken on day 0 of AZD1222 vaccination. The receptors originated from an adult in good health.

The CDR3 DNA reads TGTGCCAGTAGTCAAGTTGCAGGAGGGGAGCAGTACTTC. Its protein is CASSQVAGGEQYF. The chain has TRBV19 and TRBJ2-7; D possibly corresponds to TRBD2 (6 bases). V gave up 5 bases and J gave up 7 bases, with 15 bases separating them. The CDR3 contains 13 residues. Germline values: CDR1 LNHDA, CDR2 SQIVND (reference sequence).

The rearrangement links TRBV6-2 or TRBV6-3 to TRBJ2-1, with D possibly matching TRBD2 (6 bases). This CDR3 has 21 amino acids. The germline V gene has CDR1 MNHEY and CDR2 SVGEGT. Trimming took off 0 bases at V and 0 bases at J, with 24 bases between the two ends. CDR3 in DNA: TGTGCCAGCAGTTACTCCCCCATTGGGCGGGGAAGCGGAGACTCCTACAATGAGCAGTTCTTC. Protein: CASSYSPIGRGSGDSYNEQFF.

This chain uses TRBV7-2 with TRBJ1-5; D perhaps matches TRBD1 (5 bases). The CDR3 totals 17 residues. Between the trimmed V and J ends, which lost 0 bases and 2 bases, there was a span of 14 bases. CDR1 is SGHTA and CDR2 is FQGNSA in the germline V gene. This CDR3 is CASSLALTQAGNQPQHF. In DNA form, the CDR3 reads TGTGCCAGCAGCTTAGCGCTAACACAGGCGGGCAATCAGCCCCAGCATTTT.

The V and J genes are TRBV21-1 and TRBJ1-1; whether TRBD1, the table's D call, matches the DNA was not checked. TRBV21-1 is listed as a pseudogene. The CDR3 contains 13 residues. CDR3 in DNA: TGTGCCAGCAGCAAAGCGGGGGCCACTGAAGCTTTCTTT. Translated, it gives CASSKAGATEAFF.

The CDR3 DNA sequence: TGCGCCAGCAGCCAAGAACTGTCCGTAGCGGGGGGATCGTGGGAGACCCAGTACTTC. It encodes CASSQELSVAGGSWETQYF. This chain uses TRBV4-3 with TRBJ2-5; 10 bases are shared with TRBD2. V dropped 0 bases and J dropped 5; count of bases not matched to a gene: 15. This CDR3 spans 19 amino acids. Germline V gene data show CDR1 as LGHNA and CDR2 as YSLEER.